Shown below are 25 T cell receptor beta chains from a single sample sequenced in a study of beta chain features in type 1 diabetes. Expressed TCRB transcripts were sequenced because the entire RNA isolate underwent reverse transcription. This table comes from immunoSEQ multiplex PCR, and its TCRdb copy is limited to in-frame clones, with some not included. The sample has 450,000 or so clones, approximately 10% seen once. The sample consisted of naive CD4+ T cells from blood. These receptors came from a woman under 30 in good health.

This clone has at least ten counts. The chain recombines TRBV28 with TRBJ2-1; 9 bases agree with TRBD1. Germline V gene data show CDR1 as MDHEN and CDR2 as SYDVKM. J was trimmed by 9 bases and V by 5 bases; bases with no gene match: 11. This CDR3 is 15 amino acids long. In DNA form, the CDR3 reads TGTGCCAGCAGTACACCGGGACAGGGTACGGGTGAGCAGTTCTTC. The encoded protein is CASSTPGQGTGEQFF. The variable domain in full, with the rest retrieved from reference TRBV28 and TRBJ2-1, is DVKVTQSSRYLVKRTGEKVFLECVQDMDHENMFWYRQDPGLGLRLIYFSYDVKMKEKGDIPEGYSVSREKKERFSLILESASTNQTSMYLCASSTPGQGTGEQFFGPGTRLTVL.

This clone occurred a few times. V gene TRBV29-1 combines with J gene TRBJ2-7; TRBD1 agrees at 7 bases. The CDR3 covers 13 residues. V lost 8 bases to trimming and J lost 2 bases; unmatched junction nucleotides: 9. CDR1 and CDR2 (germline): SQVTM, ANQGSEA. The CDR3 spells CSTRQGATYEQYF. The CDR3 nucleotides are TGCAGCACACGACAGGGAGCGACCTACGAGCAGTACTTC.

The CDR3 here is CASSDPPATFFEQYV. DNA for the CDR3: TGCGCCAGCAGTGACCCGCCAGCCACATTTTTCGAGCAGTACGTC. The J gene is TRBJ2-7, the V gene TRBV23-1, with D hard to call. TRBV23-1 is labeled an ORF, and its function is uncertain. V lost 5 bases to trimming and J lost 6 bases, with 20 bases between them. The CDR3 is 15 residues long.

There are a few counts of this clone. This chain connects TRBV7-2 to TRBJ2-1; TRBD1 matches 7 bases. The germline gives CDR1 SGHTA, CDR2 FQGNSA. The CDR3 runs to 15 residues. J gave up 8 bases and V 5 bases, and 12 bases lay outside the gene matches. The CDR3 sequence is CASSLRQGLVDEQFF. CDR3 nucleotide sequence: TGTGCCAGCAGCCTTAGACAGGGCCTGGTCGATGAGCAGTTCTTC.

This chain connects TRBV7-2 to TRBJ2-3, with TRBD2 identical over 10 bases. Unmatched junction bases numbered 7, after V lost 3 bases and J lost 7 bases. Germline CDR1 SGHTA, CDR2 FQGNSA. The CDR3 is 15 residues long. The CDR3 nucleotides are TGTGCCAGCAGCTTGACTAGCGGGTTCATGAATACGCAGTATTTT. It specifies CASSLTSGFMNTQYF. The full variable domain, with the rest looked up from reference TRBV7-2 and TRBJ2-3, is GAGVSQSPSNKVTEKGKDVELRCDPISGHTALYWYRQSLGQGLEFLIYFQGNSAPDKSGLPSDRFSAERTGGSVSTLTIQRTQQEDSAVYLCASSLTSGFMNTQYFGPGTRLTVL.

The chain uses TRBV7-6 and TRBJ1-1; D remains ambiguous. CDR1 and CDR2 (germline): SGHVS, FNYEAQ. This CDR3 contains 14 residues. Trimming shortened V by 0 bases and J by 1 base, and 6 bases separated the two germline ends. CDR3 DNA: TGTGCCAGCAGCTTAGCGGGTTCGAACACTGAAGCTTTCTTT. The encoded protein is CASSLAGSNTEAFF.

V usage is TRBV9 and J usage is TRBJ2-1; no clear D gene. The ends were cut back, 0 bases at V and 5 bases at J, with 6 bases in the middle. The germline CDR1 and CDR2 sequences are SGDLS and YYNGEE. CDR3 length equals 13 residues. CDR3 region: CASSVGIHNEQFF. CDR3 in DNA: TGTGCCAGCAGCGTAGGGATCCACAATGAGCAGTTCTTC.

This clone has just a few counts. This rearrangement joins TRBV4-3 to TRBJ2-7; D gene ambiguous. The V and J ends lost 1 base and 3 bases respectively, with 7 bases between them. Germline assignment: CDR1 LGHNA and CDR2 YSLEER. The CDR3 is 13 amino acids. This chain's CDR3 is CASSQVPNYEQYF. CDR3 in DNA: TGCGCCAGCAGCCAAGTCCCGAACTACGAGCAGTACTTC.

This clone came up a few times. The chain's CDR3 is CASSPPGGDEQFF. CDR3 bases: TGTGCCAGCTCACCACCAGGGGGGGATGAGCAGTTCTTC. The chain combines TRBV18 with TRBJ2-1; weak D call: TRBD2 (7 bases). The CDR3 totals 13 residues. Germline V lookup: CDR1 KGHSH, CDR2 LQKENI. V shed 0 bases and J shed 8 bases, with 8 bases lying between them.

J is TRBJ1-2 and V is TRBV30; D is perhaps TRBD1 (6 bases). V gave up 3 bases and J gave up 7 bases, with 18 bases separating them. The germline V gene encodes CDR1 GTSNPN and CDR2 SVGIG (reference sequence). CDR3 length: 14 amino acids. The CDR3: CAWSANRAGGGYTF. DNA for the CDR3: TGTGCCTGGAGCGCCAACAGGGCCGGGGGTGGCTACACCTTC.

With regard to this clone: The same CDR3 also results from other DNA sequences found in this sample. This chain uses TRBV20-1 with TRBJ2-1; D is perhaps TRBD1 (6 bases). Germline values: CDR1 DFQATT, CDR2 SNEGSKA (reference sequence). CDR3 size: 11 residues. Deletions cut 5 bases from V and 9 bases from J, with 11 bases between. The CDR3 protein is CSAQGLGEQFF. In nucleotides, the CDR3 is TGCAGTGCTCAGGGGTTAGGTGAGCAGTTCTTC.

There are a few counts of this clone. The chain employs TRBV27 and TRBJ1-1, with D possibly being TRBD1 (5 bases). The V end lost 6 bases, the J end lost 1 base, and 6 bases lay between the germline ends. This CDR3 contains 12 residues. Germline V gene lookup returns CDR1 MNHEY and CDR2 SMNVEV (reference sequence). Written as DNA, the CDR3 is TGTGCCAGCAGCGACAGGAACACTGAAGCTTTCTTT. Translation: CASSDRNTEAFF.

The chain links TRBV2 to TRBJ1-1; D is unresolved. This CDR3 is 14 amino acids long. CDR1 and CDR2 from the germline V gene are SNHLY and FYNNEI. Trimming stripped 3 bases from V and 1 base from J, with 9 bases between. CDR3 amino acids: CASSDHGPNTEAFF. The CDR3 nucleotides read TGTGCCAGCAGTGACCATGGACCGAACACTGAAGCTTTCTTT.

This chain links TRBV20-1 with TRBJ2-3; 7 nucleotides match TRBD1. Trimming took 6 bases from V and 9 from J; bases not matched to a gene: 6. CDR1 and CDR2 from the germline V gene are DFQATT and SNEGSKA (reference sequence). The length of the CDR3 is 11 residues. The CDR3 region has the DNA TGCAGTGCGGGGCCCAGGGGGACGCAGTATTTT. Protein product: CSAGPRGTQYF.

The rearrangement joins TRBV7-2 to TRBJ2-2; 7 bases match TRBD1. Germline V gives CDR1 SGHTA, CDR2 FQGNSA. V was pared by 1 base and J by 7 bases, with 6 bases of the junction left unmatched. This CDR3 comprises 15 residues. The CDR3: CASSLGIGQVGELFF. In DNA, the CDR3 is TGTGCCAGCAGCTTAGGAATCGGACAGGTCGGGGAGCTGTTTTTT.

V gene TRBV28 combines with J gene TRBJ2-3; D is uncertain. The CDR3 spans 15 residues. Germline V gives CDR1 MDHEN, CDR2 SYDVKM. Trimming left V 2 bases short and J 2 bases short, with 11 bases between. Here the CDR3 DNA reads TGTGCCAGCAGTTTACGAGGACGAGTCACAGATACGCAGTATTTT. Protein: CASSLRGRVTDTQYF.

This chain connects TRBV6-4 to TRBJ1-2, with a tentative D call TRBD1 (6 bases). The V and J ends lost 0 bases and 6 bases respectively, with 11 bases between them. The CDR3 covers 14 residues. Germline CDR1 reads MRHNA; CDR2 reads SNTAGT. CDR3: CASSDSGRGNGYTF. In DNA, the CDR3 is TGTGCCAGCAGTGACTCGGGCAGGGGAAATGGCTACACCTTC.

This clone was seen a few times. The CDR3 DNA reads TGTGCCAGCAGCAGTCTGGGGCGGAGGAACACTGAAGCTTTCTTT. Residues: CASSSLGRRNTEAFF. The V call is TRBV5-6, the J call TRBJ1-1; D may be TRBD1 (5 bases). This CDR3 is 15 amino acids long. V was clipped by 4 bases and J by 1 base, with 14 bases between them. The germline V gene has CDR1 SGHDT and CDR2 YYEEEE.

This chain connects TRBV7-8 to TRBJ1-5; the D is unclear. CDR1 SGHVS and CDR2 FQNEAQ come from the germline V gene. The CDR3 loop spans 16 amino acids. V lost 0 bases, J lost 2 bases, and 11 bases lay in between. The CDR3 region has the DNA TGTGCCAGCAGCTTAGCGGCAGTTAGGGGCAATCAGCCCCAGCATTTT. Its protein is CASSLAAVRGNQPQHF.

In this sample, this clone turned up a few times. The rearrangement links TRBV2 to TRBJ1-1; D gene unclear. The CDR3 is 14 residues long. Germline CDR1 and CDR2: SNHLY and FYNNEI. V was cut by 7 bases and J by 0 bases, with 12 bases left in between. In DNA, the CDR3 is TGTGCCAGCACGACGGCGCTCATGAACACTGAAGCTTTCTTT. Its translation is CASTTALMNTEAFF.

The sample holds a few counts of this clone. The V and J genes are TRBV9 and TRBJ2-3; 10 bases are shared with TRBD2. V was pared by 6 bases and J by 7 bases, with 8 bases of the junction left unmatched. Germline CDR1 reads SGDLS; CDR2 reads YYNGEE. The CDR3 spans 14 residues. The CDR3 sequence is CASTETSGPYTQYF. The CDR3 DNA is TGTGCCAGCACCGAGACTAGCGGGCCTTATACGCAGTATTTT.

In regard to this clone: In the same sample, other DNA sequences code for this CDR3. This chain links TRBV7-2 with TRBJ2-7; D may be TRBD2 (6 bases). Germline CDR1 SGHTA, CDR2 FQGNSA. The CDR3 extends over 15 amino acids. Deletions cut 1 base from V and 3 bases from J, with 13 bases between. The CDR3 DNA reads TGTGCCAGCAGCTTAGATTGGCTAGCGAGCTACGAGCAGTACTTC. It translates to CASSLDWLASYEQYF.

The rearrangement links TRBV27 to TRBJ2-7; D is ambiguous. This CDR3 is built from 14 residues. From germline, CDR1 is MNHEY and CDR2 SMNVEV (reference sequence). The V gene lost 8 bases and the J gene lost 0 bases, with 14 bases spanning the gap. The CDR3 DNA is TGTGCCAGCCGCCGAGGTATGAGCTCCTACGAGCAGTACTTC. It codes for CASRRGMSSYEQYF.

This clone appeared a few times. The chain has TRBV5-1 and TRBJ2-6; D is perhaps TRBD1 (6 bases). Deletions cut 4 bases from V and 0 bases from J, with 11 bases between. The CDR3 has 16 amino acids. Per germline, CDR1 SGHRS and CDR2 YFSETQ. DNA of the CDR3: TGCGCCAGCAGCCGGGACACCAGCTCTGGGGCCAACGTCCTGACTTTC. Protein: CASSRDTSSGANVLTF.

This rearrangement joins TRBV27 to TRBJ1-2, with 9 bases matching TRBD1. The J segment lost 5 bases and the V segment lost 5 bases, leaving 9 bases of the junction unmatched. Germline CDR1 MNHEY, CDR2 SMNVEV (reference sequence). The CDR3 loop spans 15 amino acids. CDR3 DNA sequence: TGTGCCAGCAGTAGCCGGGGGACAGGGTTGTATGGCTACACCTTC. It is translated as CASSSRGTGLYGYTF.